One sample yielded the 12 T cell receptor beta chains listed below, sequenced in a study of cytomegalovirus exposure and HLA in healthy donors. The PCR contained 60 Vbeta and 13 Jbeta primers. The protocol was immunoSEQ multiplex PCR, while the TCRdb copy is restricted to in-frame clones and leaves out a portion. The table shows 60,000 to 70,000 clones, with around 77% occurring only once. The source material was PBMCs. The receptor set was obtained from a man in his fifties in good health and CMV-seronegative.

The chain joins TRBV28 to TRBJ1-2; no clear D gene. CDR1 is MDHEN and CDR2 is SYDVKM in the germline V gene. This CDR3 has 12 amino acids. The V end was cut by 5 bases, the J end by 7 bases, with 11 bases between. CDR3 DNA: TGTGCCAGCAGTCGACCCGGACTTGGCTACACCTTC. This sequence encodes CASSRPGLGYTF.

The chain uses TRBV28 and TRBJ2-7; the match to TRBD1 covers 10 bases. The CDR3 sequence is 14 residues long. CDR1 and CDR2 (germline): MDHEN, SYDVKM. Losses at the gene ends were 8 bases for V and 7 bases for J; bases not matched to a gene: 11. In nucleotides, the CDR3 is TGTGCCAGCGGACCTTCCGGGACAGGGGAAGAGCAGTACTTC. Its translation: CASGPSGTGEEQYF.

The CDR3 coding sequence is TGTGCCACTAGGGGAAGGACAGCGAACACTGAAGCTTTCTTT. Protein product: CATRGRTANTEAFF. The chain couples TRBV19 to TRBJ1-1, with D possibly TRBD1 on 6 matching bases. The V gene's germline CDR1 is LNHDA and CDR2 SQIVND (reference sequence). The length of the CDR3 is 14 residues. V was trimmed by 10 bases and J by 1 base, leaving 16 bases between them.

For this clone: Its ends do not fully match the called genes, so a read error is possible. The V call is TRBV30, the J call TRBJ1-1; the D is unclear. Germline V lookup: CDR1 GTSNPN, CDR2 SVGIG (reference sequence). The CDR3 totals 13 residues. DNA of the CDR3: TGTACCTGGAGTCATCGGAGGAACACTGAAGCTTTCTTT. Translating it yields CTWSHRRNTEAFF.

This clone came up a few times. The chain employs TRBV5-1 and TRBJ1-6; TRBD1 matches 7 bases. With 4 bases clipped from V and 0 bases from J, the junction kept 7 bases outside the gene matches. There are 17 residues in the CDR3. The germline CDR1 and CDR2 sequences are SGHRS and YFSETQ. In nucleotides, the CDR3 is TGCGCCAGCAGCCCGGGACAGAGGAGCTCCTATAATTCACCCCTCCACTTT. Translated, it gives CASSPGQRSSYNSPLHF.

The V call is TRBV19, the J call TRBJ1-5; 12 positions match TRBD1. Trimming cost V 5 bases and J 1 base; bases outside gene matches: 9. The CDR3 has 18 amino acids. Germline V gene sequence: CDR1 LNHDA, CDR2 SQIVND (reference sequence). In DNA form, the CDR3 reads TGTGCCAGTAGTTCCACCGGGACAGGGGGCGCGAGCAATCAGCCCCAGCATTTT. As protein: CASSSTGTGGASNQPQHF.

The CDR3 DNA is TGTGCCTGGAGTGTCGGACAGGGTTATGGCTACACCTTC. Residues: CAWSVGQGYGYTF. The V gene is TRBV30, the J gene TRBJ1-2; TRBD1 matches 8 bases. V lost 0 bases, J lost 5 bases, and 2 bases stayed unmatched. Germline V gene lookup returns CDR1 GTSNPN and CDR2 SVGIG (reference sequence). The CDR3 has 13 residues.

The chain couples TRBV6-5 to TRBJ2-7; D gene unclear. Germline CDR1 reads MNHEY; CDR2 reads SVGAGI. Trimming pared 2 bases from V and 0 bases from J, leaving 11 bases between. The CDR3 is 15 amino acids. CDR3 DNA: TGTGCCAGCAGTTACGCGCTTTCGCTCTCCTACGAGCAGTACTTC. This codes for CASSYALSLSYEQYF.

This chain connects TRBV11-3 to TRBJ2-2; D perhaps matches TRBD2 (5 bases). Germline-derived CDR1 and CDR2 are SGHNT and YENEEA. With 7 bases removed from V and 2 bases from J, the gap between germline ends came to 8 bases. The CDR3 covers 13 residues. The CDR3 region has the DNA TGTGCCAGCACCGGGGAAAACACCGGGGAGCTGTTTTTT. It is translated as CASTGENTGELFF.

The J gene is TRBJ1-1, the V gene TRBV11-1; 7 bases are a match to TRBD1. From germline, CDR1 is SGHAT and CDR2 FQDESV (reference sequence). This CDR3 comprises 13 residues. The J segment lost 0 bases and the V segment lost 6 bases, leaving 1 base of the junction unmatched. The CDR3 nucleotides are TGTGCCAGCAGGAGGGGGCTGAACACTGAAGCTTTCTTT. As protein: CASRRGLNTEAFF.

The CDR3 protein is CATGTQGNTEAFF. In DNA, the CDR3 is TGTGCGACAGGGACCCAGGGAAACACTGAAGCTTTCTTT. V is TRBV6-5 and J is TRBJ1-1; 7 bases align to TRBD1. The CDR3 spans 13 residues. Germline V gene sequence: CDR1 MNHEY, CDR2 SVGAGI.

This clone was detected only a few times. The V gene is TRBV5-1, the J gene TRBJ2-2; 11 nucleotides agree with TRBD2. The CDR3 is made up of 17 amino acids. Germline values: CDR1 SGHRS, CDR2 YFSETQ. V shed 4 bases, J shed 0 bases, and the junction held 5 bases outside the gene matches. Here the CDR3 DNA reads TGCGCCAGCAGCAAAACTAGCGGGAGCACGAACACCGGGGAGCTGTTTTTT. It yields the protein CASSKTSGSTNTGELFF.